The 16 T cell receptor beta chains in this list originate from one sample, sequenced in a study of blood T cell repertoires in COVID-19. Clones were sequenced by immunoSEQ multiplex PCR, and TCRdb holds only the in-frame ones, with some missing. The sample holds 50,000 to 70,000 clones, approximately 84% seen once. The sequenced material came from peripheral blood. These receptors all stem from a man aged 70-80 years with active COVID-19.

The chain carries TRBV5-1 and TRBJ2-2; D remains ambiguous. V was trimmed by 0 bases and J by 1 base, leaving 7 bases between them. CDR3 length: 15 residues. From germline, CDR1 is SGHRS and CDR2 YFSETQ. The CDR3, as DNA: TGCGCCAGCAGCTTGGGACACATGAACACCGGGGAGCTGTTTTTT. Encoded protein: CASSLGHMNTGELFF.

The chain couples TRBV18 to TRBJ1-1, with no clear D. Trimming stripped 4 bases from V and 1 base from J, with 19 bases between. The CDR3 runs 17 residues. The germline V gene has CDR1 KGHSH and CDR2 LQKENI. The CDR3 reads CASSLSPPNTGNTEAFF. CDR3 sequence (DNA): TGTGCCAGCTCACTCTCCCCCCCAAACACGGGGAACACTGAAGCTTTCTTT.

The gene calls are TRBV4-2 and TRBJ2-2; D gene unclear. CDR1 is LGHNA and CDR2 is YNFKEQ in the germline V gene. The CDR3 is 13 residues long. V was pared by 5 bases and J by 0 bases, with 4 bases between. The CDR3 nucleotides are TGTGCCAGCAGCGCGACGAACACCGGGGAGCTGTTTTTT. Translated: CASSATNTGELFF.

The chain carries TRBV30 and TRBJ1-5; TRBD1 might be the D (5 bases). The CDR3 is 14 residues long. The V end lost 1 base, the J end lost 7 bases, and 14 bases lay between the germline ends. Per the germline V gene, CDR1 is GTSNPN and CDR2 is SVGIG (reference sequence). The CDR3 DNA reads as TGTGCCTGGAGTGCCTTGGGGGGAGGGCAGCCCCAGCATTTT. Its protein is CAWSALGGGQPQHF.

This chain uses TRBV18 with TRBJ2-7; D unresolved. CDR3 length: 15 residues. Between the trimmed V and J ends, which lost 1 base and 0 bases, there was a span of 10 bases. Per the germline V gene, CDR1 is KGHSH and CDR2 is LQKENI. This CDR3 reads CASSPQAESSYEQYF. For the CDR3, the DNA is TGTGCCAGCTCACCACAGGCGGAGAGCTCCTACGAGCAGTACTTC.

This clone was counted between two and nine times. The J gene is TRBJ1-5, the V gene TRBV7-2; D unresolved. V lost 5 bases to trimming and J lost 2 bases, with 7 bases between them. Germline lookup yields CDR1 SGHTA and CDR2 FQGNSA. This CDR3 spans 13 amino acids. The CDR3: CASSPSRNQPQHF. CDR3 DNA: TGTGCCAGCAGCCCTAGTCGCAATCAGCCCCAGCATTTT. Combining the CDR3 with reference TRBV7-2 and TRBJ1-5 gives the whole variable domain GAGVSQSPSNKVTEKGKDVELRCDPISGHTALYWYRQSLGQGLEFLIYFQGNSAPDKSGLPSDRFSAERTGGSVSTLTIQRTQQEDSAVYLCASSPSRNQPQHFGDGTRLSIL.

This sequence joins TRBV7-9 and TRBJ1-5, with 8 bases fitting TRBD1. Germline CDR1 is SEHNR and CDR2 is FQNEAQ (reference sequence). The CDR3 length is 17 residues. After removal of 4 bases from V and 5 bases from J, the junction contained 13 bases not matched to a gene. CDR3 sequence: CASSSVSDRGYYQPQHF. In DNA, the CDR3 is TGTGCCAGCAGCTCCGTAAGCGACAGGGGATATTATCAGCCCCAGCATTTT.

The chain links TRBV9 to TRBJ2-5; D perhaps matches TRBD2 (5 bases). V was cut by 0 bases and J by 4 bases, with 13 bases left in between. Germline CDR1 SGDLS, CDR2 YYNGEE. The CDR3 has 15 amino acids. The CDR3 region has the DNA TGTGCCAGCAGCGTAGACGAGGGAGAAGGAGAGACCCAGTACTTC. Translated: CASSVDEGEGETQYF.

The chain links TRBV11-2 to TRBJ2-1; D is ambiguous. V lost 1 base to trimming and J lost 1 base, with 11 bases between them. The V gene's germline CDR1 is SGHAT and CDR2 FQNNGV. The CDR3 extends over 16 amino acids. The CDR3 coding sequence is TGTGCCAGCAGCTTAGGAACAGACCCTTCCTACAATGAGCAGTTCTTC. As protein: CASSLGTDPSYNEQFF. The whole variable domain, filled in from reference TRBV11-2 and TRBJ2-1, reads EAGVAQSPRYKIIEKRQSVAFWCNPISGHATLYWYQQILGQGPKLLIQFQNNGVVDDSQLPKDRFSAERLKGVDSTLKIQPAKLEDSAVYLCASSLGTDPSYNEQFFGPGTRLTVL.

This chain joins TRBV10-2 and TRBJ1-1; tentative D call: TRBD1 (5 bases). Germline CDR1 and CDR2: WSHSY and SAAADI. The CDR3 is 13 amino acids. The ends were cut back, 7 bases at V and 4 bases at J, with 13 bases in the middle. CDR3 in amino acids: CASNSGSFTEAFF. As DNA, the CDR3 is TGCGCCAGCAACTCAGGGTCCTTCACTGAAGCTTTCTTT.

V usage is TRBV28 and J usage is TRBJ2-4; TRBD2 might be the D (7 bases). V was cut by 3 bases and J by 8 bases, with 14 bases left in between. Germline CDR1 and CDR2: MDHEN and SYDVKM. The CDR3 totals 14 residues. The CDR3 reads CASSLGGARDIQYF. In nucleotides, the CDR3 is TGTGCCAGCAGTTTGGGGGGGGCACGGGACATTCAGTACTTC.

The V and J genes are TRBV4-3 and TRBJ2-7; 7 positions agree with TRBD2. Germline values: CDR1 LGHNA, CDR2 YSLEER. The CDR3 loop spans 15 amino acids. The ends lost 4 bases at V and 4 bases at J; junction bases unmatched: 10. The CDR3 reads CASSLYRDYQYEQYF. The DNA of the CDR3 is TGCGCCAGCAGCCTTTACCGGGACTACCAGTACGAGCAGTACTTC.

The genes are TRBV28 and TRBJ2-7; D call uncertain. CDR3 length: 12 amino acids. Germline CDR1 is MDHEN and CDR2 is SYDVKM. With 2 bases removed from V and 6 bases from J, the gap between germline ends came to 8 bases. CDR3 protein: CASSLTQVEQYF. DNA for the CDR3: TGTGCCAGCAGTTTAACCCAGGTCGAGCAGTACTTC.

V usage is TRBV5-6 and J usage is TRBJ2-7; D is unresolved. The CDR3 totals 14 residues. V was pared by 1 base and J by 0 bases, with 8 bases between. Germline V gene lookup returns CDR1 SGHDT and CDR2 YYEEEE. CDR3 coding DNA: TGTGCCAGCAGCTTGAGGTGGAGCTCCTACGAGCAGTACTTC. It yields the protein CASSLRWSSYEQYF. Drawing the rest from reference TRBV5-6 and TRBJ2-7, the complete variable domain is DAGVTQSPTHLIKTRGQQVTLRCSPKSGHDTVSWYQQALGQGPQFIFQYYEEEERQRGNFPDRFSGHQFPNYSSELNVNALLLGDSALYLCASSLRWSSYEQYFGPGTRLTVT.

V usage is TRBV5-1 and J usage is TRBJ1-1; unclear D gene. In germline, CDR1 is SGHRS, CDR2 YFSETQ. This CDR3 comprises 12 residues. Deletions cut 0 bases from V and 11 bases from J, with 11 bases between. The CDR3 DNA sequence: TGCGCCAGCAGCTTGGAGAGGGAAGGGGCTTTCTTT. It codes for CASSLEREGAFF.

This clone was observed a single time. As DNA, the CDR3 is TGTGCCAGCAGCTTAGCCCCTTTTTTACAGGGCTACGAGCAGTACTTC. This sequence encodes CASSLAPFLQGYEQYF. The V gene is TRBV7-9, the J gene TRBJ2-7, with a possible D match to TRBD1 (6 bases). The ends were cut back, 0 bases at V and 3 bases at J, with 15 bases in the middle. Germline CDR1 and CDR2: SEHNR and FQNEAQ (reference sequence). This CDR3 spans 16 amino acids. Combining the CDR3 with reference TRBV7-9 and TRBJ2-7 gives the whole variable domain DTGVSQNPRHKITKRGQNVTFRCDPISEHNRLYWYRQTLGQGPEFLTYFQNEAQLEKSRLLSDRFSAERPKGSFSTLEIQRTEQGDSAMYLCASSLAPFLQGYEQYFGPGTRLTVT.